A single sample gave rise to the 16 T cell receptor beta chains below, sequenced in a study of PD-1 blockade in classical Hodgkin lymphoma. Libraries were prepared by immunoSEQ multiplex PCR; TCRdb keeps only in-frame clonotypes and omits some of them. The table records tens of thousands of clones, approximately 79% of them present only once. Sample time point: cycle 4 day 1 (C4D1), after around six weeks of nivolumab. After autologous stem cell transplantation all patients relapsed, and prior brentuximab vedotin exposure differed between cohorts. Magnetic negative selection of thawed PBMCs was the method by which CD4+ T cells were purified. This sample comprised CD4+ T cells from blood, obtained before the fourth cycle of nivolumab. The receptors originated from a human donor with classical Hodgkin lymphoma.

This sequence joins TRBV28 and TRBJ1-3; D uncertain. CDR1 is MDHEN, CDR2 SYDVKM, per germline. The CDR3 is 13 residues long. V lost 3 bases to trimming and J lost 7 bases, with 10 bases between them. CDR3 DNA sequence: TGTGCCAGCAGTTTTCGGGGAGAGAACACCATATATTTT. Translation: CASSFRGENTIYF. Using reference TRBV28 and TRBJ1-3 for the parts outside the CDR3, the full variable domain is DVKVTQSSRYLVKRTGEKVFLECVQDMDHENMFWYRQDPGLGLRLIYFSYDVKMKEKGDIPEGYSVSREKKERFSLILESASTNQTSMYLCASSFRGENTIYFGEGSWLTVV.

The CDR3 sequence: CASSIGRASSYEQYF. CDR3 nucleotide sequence: TGTGCCAGTAGTATAGGCAGGGCCAGCTCCTACGAGCAGTACTTC. The V gene is TRBV19, the J gene TRBJ2-7; a possible D gene is TRBD1 (5 bases). Germline CDR1 is LNHDA and CDR2 is SQIVND (reference sequence). The CDR3 is 15 amino acids. V was clipped by 1 base and J by 0 bases, with 10 bases between them.

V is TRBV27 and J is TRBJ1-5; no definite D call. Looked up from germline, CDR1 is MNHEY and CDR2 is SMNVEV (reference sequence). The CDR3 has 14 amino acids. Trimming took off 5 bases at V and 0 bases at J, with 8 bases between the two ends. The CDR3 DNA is TGTGCCAGCAGTCCCTTTTATAGCAATCAGCCCCAGCATTTT. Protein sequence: CASSPFYSNQPQHF.

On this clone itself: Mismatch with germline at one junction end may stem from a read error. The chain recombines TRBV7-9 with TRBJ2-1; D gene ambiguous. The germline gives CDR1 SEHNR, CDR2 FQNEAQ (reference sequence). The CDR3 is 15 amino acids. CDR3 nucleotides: TGCGCCAGCAGCCAAGATCGCCAGAGATACAATGAGCAGTTCTTC. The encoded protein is CASSQDRQRYNEQFF.

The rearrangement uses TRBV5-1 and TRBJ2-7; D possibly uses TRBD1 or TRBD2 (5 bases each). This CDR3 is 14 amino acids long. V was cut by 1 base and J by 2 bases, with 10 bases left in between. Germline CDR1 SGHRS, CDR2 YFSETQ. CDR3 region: CASSLRQGPYEQYF. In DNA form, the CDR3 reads TGCGCCAGCAGCTTGCGGCAGGGACCCTACGAGCAGTACTTC.

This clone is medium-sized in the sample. In DNA form, the CDR3 reads TGTGCCAGCAGCTTAAGTTTTCTTTCCTATGAGCAGTTCTTC. Translated, it gives CASSLSFLSYEQFF. The V and J genes are TRBV7-3 and TRBJ2-1, with D hard to call. The CDR3 spans 14 residues. V was clipped by 1 base and J by 8 bases, with 12 bases between them. In germline, CDR1 is SGHTA, CDR2 FQGTGA.

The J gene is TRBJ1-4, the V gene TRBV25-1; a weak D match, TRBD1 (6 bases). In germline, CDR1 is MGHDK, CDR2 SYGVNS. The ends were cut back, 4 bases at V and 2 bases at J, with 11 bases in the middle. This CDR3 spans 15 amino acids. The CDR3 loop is CASSVTGSTNEKLFF. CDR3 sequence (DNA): TGTGCCAGCAGTGTTACAGGGTCGACTAATGAAAAACTGTTTTTT.

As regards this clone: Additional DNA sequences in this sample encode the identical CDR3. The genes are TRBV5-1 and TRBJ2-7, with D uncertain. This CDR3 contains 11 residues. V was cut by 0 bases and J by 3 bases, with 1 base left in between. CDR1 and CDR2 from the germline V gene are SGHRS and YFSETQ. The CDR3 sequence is CASSLGYEQYF. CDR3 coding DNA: TGCGCCAGCAGCTTGGGCTACGAGCAGTACTTC.

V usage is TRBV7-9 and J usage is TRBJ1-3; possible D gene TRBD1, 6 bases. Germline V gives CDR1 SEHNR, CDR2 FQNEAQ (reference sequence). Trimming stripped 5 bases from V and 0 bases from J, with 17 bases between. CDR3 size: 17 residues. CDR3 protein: CASSPQTGTTSGNTIYF. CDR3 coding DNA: TGTGCCAGCAGCCCACAGACCGGGACAACCTCTGGAAACACCATATATTTT.

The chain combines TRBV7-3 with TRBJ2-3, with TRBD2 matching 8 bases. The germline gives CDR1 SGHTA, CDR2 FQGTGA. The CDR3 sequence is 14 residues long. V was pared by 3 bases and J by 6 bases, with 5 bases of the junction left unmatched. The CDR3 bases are TGTGCCAGCAGCTTTAGCGGGGTGGGGGATACGCAGTATTTT. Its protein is CASSFSGVGDTQYF.

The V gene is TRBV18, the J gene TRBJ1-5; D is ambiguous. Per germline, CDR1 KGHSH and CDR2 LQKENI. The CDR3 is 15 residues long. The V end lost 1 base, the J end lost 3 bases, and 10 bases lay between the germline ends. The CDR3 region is CASSPQGTANQPQHF. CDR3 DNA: TGTGCCAGCTCACCACAGGGCACGGCCAATCAGCCCCAGCATTTT.

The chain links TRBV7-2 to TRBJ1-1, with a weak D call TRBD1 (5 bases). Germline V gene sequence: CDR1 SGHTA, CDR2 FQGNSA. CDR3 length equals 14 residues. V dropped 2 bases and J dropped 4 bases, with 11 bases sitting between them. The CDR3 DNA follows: TGTGCCAGCAGCTTAAACGGGGGGGGCACTGAAGCTTTCTTT. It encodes CASSLNGGGTEAFF. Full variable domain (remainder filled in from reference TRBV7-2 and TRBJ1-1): GAGVSQSPSNKVTEKGKDVELRCDPISGHTALYWYRQSLGQGLEFLIYFQGNSAPDKSGLPSDRFSAERTGGSVSTLTIQRTQQEDSAVYLCASSLNGGGTEAFFGQGTRLTVV.

CDR3 amino acids: CASSSGGDTGELFF. The DNA for the CDR3 is TGTGCCAGCAGCTCAGGGGGGGACACCGGGGAGCTGTTTTTT. This chain joins TRBV7-2 and TRBJ2-2; either TRBD1 or TRBD2 may fit D (7 bases each). Germline V gene sequence: CDR1 SGHTA, CDR2 FQGNSA. Deletions cut 4 bases from V and 3 bases from J, with 9 bases between. The length of the CDR3 is 14 residues.

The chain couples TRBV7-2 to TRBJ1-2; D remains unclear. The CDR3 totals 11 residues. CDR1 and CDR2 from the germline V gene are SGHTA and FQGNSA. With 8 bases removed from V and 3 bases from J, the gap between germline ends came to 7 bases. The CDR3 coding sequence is TGTGCCAGCTCCGCTCACTATGGCTACACCTTC. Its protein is CASSAHYGYTF.

CDR3 in DNA: TGTGCCAGCTCACTAACCCAGGGGGAGACCCAGTACTTC. It codes for CASSLTQGETQYF. The rearrangement joins TRBV18 to TRBJ2-5, with a possible D match to TRBD1 (6 bases). Trimming pared 4 bases from V and 5 bases from J, leaving 11 bases between. CDR3 length: 13 residues. The V gene's germline CDR1 is KGHSH and CDR2 LQKENI.

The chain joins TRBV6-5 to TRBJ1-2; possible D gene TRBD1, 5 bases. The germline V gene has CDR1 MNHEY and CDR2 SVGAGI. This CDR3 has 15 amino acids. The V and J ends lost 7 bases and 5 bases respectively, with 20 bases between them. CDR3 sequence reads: CASNPRGAQAYGYTF. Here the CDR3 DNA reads TGTGCCAGCAACCCTAGAGGGGCCCAAGCTTATGGCTACACCTTC.